Below are 32 T cell receptor beta chains sequenced from a single sample in a study of technical replicates of blood from several donors. Sequenced by immunoSEQ multiplex PCR; TCRdb stores in-frame clones only, minus some. The sample lists roughly 79,000 clones; 96% were seen once. Sequencing input: T cells isolated from PBMCs. Receptor source: a human donor in good health.

The chain carries TRBV4-2 and TRBJ2-5; TRBD2 might be the D (6 bases). The V end lost 0 bases, the J end lost 0 bases, and 17 bases lay between the germline ends. This CDR3 spans 18 amino acids. Germline CDR1 and CDR2: LGHNA and YNFKEQ. CDR3 residues: CASSQEITIAEYQETQYF. CDR3 bases: TGTGCCAGCAGCCAAGAGATCACGATAGCGGAGTACCAAGAGACCCAGTACTTC.

The J gene is TRBJ2-7, the V gene TRBV7-6, with D uncertain. The CDR3 sequence is 12 residues long. CDR1 is SGHVS and CDR2 is FNYEAQ in the germline V gene. The ends were cut back, 8 bases at V and 1 base at J, with 9 bases in the middle. In DNA, the CDR3 is TGTGCCAGCCAGGCCAATTCCTACGAGCAGTACTTC. Translation gives CASQANSYEQYF.

The rearrangement links TRBV7-2 to TRBJ2-7, with D perhaps matching TRBD2 (5 bases). This CDR3 has 13 residues. The V end was cut by 0 bases, the J end by 3 bases, with 6 bases between. CDR1 is SGHTA, CDR2 FQGNSA, per germline. CDR3 region: CASSLARDYEQYF. CDR3 DNA sequence: TGTGCCAGCAGCTTAGCACGGGACTACGAGCAGTACTTC.

J is TRBJ1-1 and V is TRBV6-1, with D unresolved. Trimming pared 2 bases from V and 7 bases from J, leaving 8 bases between. Germline CDR1 reads MNHNS; CDR2 reads SASEGT. The CDR3 spans 12 residues. The CDR3 nucleotides are TGTGCCAGCAGTGAATCGGGATATGAAGCTTTCTTT. It translates to CASSESGYEAFF.

The rearrangement links TRBV29-1 to TRBJ2-7; TRBD2 agrees at 11 bases. V was clipped by 6 bases and J by 5 bases; unmatched bases: 3. From germline, CDR1 is SQVTM and CDR2 ANQGSEA. The CDR3 is made up of 12 amino acids. For the CDR3, the DNA is TGCAGCGTGGGACTAGCGGCTGACGAGCAGTACTTC. Protein sequence: CSVGLAADEQYF.

This chain joins TRBV30 and TRBJ2-7, with D maybe TRBD1 (6 bases). The germline V gene has CDR1 GTSNPN and CDR2 SVGIG (reference sequence). CDR3 length: 14 amino acids. V lost 4 bases to trimming and J lost 3 bases, with 16 bases between them. The DNA of the CDR3 is TGTGCCTGGACCCAGGGGCGAATGGGCTACGAGCAGTACTTC. Protein product: CAWTQGRMGYEQYF. The whole variable domain, remainder taken from reference TRBV30 and TRBJ2-7, is SQTIHQWPATLVQPVGSPLSLECTVEGTSNPNLYWYRQAAGRGLQLLFYSVGIGQISSEVPQNLSASRPQDRQFILSSKKLLLSDSGFYLCAWTQGRMGYEQYFGPGTRLTVT.

The J gene is TRBJ1-1, the V gene TRBV28; 9 bases are a match to TRBD1. There are 14 residues in the CDR3. Trimming at V came to 4 bases and at J to 3 bases, leaving 3 bases not matched to a gene. Per germline, CDR1 MDHEN and CDR2 SYDVKM. In DNA, the CDR3 is TGTGCCAGCAGTTGGGACAGGGCTTACACTGAAGCTTTCTTT. Protein product: CASSWDRAYTEAFF.

The genes are TRBV9 and TRBJ2-2; D remains ambiguous. The CDR3 runs 14 residues. In germline, CDR1 is SGDLS, CDR2 YYNGEE. V lost 0 bases and J lost 5, with 8 bases in between. CDR3 sequence reads: CASSVAGLTGELFF. As DNA, the CDR3 is TGTGCCAGCAGCGTAGCTGGCTTAACCGGGGAGCTGTTTTTT.

The chain joins TRBV7-3 to TRBJ1-1, with no clear D. V was cut by 4 bases and J by 5 bases, with 5 bases left in between. This CDR3 has 11 amino acids. CDR1 SGHTA and CDR2 FQGTGA come from the germline V gene. The CDR3 sequence is CASSSGTEAFF. CDR3 coding DNA: TGTGCCAGCAGCTCGGGGACTGAAGCTTTCTTT.

The gene calls are TRBV27 and TRBJ2-7, with 7 positions matching TRBD1. V shed 2 bases and J 4 bases; nucleotides not matched to a gene: 5. Looked up from germline, CDR1 is MNHEY and CDR2 is SMNVEV (reference sequence). This CDR3 region has 14 residues. The CDR3 reads CASSLDRVGYEQYF. CDR3 bases: TGTGCCAGCAGTTTAGACAGGGTAGGTTACGAGCAGTACTTC.

This sequence joins TRBV29-1 and TRBJ2-7, with 9 positions matching TRBD1. The J segment lost 2 bases and the V segment lost 2 bases, leaving 7 bases of the junction unmatched. Germline CDR1 is SQVTM and CDR2 is ANQGSEA. The CDR3 runs 15 residues. DNA of the CDR3: TGCAGCGTTGAAAACTTGGGACAGGGAACCTACGAGCAGTACTTC. Its protein is CSVENLGQGTYEQYF.

The genes are TRBV4-2 and TRBJ2-7; D remains ambiguous. CDR1 and CDR2 (germline): LGHNA, YNFKEQ. This CDR3 is built from 12 residues. V gave up 1 base and J gave up 3 bases, with 4 bases separating them. The CDR3 here is CASSQAGYEQYF. For the CDR3, the DNA is TGTGCCAGCAGCCAAGCGGGCTACGAGCAGTACTTC.

The DNA of the CDR3 is TGTGCCAGCAGTTTAAACGGTTTTTGGTTGCAGCCCCAGCATTTT. Its protein is CASSLNGFWLQPQHF. This chain connects TRBV28 to TRBJ1-5, with D unclear. V lost 2 bases to trimming and J lost 7 bases, with 15 bases between them. This CDR3 contains 15 residues. The germline CDR1 and CDR2 sequences are MDHEN and SYDVKM.

DNA for the CDR3: TGCGCCAGCAGCCCGACAGGGGCCGCCAAGATCCCTTACGAGCAGTGGTGGCAGTACTTC. It translates to CASSPTGAAKIPYEQWWQYF. V usage is TRBV5-1 and J usage is TRBJ2-7; 8 bases are a match to TRBD1. Trimming took 4 bases from V and 9 from J; bases not matched to a gene: 30. Germline V gene sequence: CDR1 SGHRS, CDR2 YFSETQ. The CDR3 has 20 residues.

V usage is TRBV27 and J usage is TRBJ2-7; 7 bases align to TRBD1. Per germline, CDR1 MNHEY and CDR2 SMNVEV (reference sequence). The CDR3 totals 15 residues. The trim removed 2 bases at V and 1 base at J, leaving 5 bases unmatched. The CDR3 region is CASSLGQAESYEQYF. CDR3 bases: TGTGCCAGCAGTTTAGGACAGGCCGAATCCTACGAGCAGTACTTC.

CDR3 loop: CASSSKTSGQPYNEQFF. The CDR3 DNA reads TGTGCCAGTAGTTCCAAGACTAGCGGGCAACCCTACAATGAGCAGTTCTTC. This chain uses TRBV19 with TRBJ2-1, with 10 bases that match TRBD2. J was trimmed by 2 bases and V by 5 bases; bases with no gene match: 9. Looked up from germline, CDR1 is LNHDA and CDR2 is SQIVND (reference sequence). CDR3 length equals 17 residues.

The V gene is TRBV6-1, the J gene TRBJ2-3; a weak D match, TRBD2 (6 bases). CDR3 length: 13 residues. Germline V gene sequence: CDR1 MNHNS, CDR2 SASEGT. The V gene lost 10 bases and the J gene lost 0 bases, with 11 bases spanning the gap. In DNA form, the CDR3 reads TGTGCCACGGCCGGGACTAGCACAGATACGCAGTATTTT. The encoded protein is CATAGTSTDTQYF.

V and J are TRBV7-6 and TRBJ2-7; maybe TRBD2 (7 bases). CDR3 length: 16 amino acids. The V end was cut by 5 bases, the J end by 3 bases, with 20 bases between. The V gene's germline CDR1 is SGHVS and CDR2 FNYEAQ. The CDR3 DNA reads TGTGCCAGCAGCGTGGGAGGGGGGACGGGGCTCTACGAGCAGTACTTC. Protein: CASSVGGGTGLYEQYF.

The V gene is TRBV21-1, the J gene TRBJ2-6; whether TRBD2, the table's D call, matches the DNA was not checked. TRBV21-1 is classified as a pseudogene. This CDR3 has 18 amino acids. The CDR3 sequence is CASSITSGDSSGANVLTF. DNA for the CDR3: TGTGCCAGCAGCATAACTAGCGGCGATAGCTCTGGGGCCAACGTCCTGACTTTC.

The chain links TRBV7-3 to TRBJ2-7; 12 bases are shared with TRBD2. The germline V gene has CDR1 SGHTA and CDR2 FQGTGA. Trimming cost V 5 bases and J 2 bases; bases outside gene matches: 4. The CDR3 spans 15 residues. The chain's CDR3 is CASSTGLAGPYEQYF. Written as DNA, the CDR3 is TGTGCCAGCAGCACCGGACTAGCGGGACCCTACGAGCAGTACTTC.

V usage is TRBV4-2 and J usage is TRBJ2-7; weak D call: TRBD1 (6 bases). The V gene lost 0 bases and the J gene lost 0 bases, with 12 bases spanning the gap. The CDR3 is 16 residues long. Per the germline V gene, CDR1 is LGHNA and CDR2 is YNFKEQ. CDR3 DNA: TGTGCCAGCAGCCAAGAAGCCAGGGGTCGCTCCTACGAGCAGTACTTC. Protein: CASSQEARGRSYEQYF.

This sequence joins TRBV5-8 and TRBJ2-2, with 8 bases identical to TRBD1. Germline loops: CDR1 SGHTS, CDR2 YDEGEE. V shed 4 bases and J 0 bases; nucleotides not matched to a gene: 5. The CDR3 is 16 amino acids. In nucleotides, the CDR3 is TGTGCCAGCAGCCTGATGACAGGGGCGAACACCGGGGAGCTGTTTTTT. Protein sequence: CASSLMTGANTGELFF.

The CDR3 is CASSLGQVSNYGYTF. DNA for the CDR3: TGCGCCAGCAGCTTAGGACAGGTTTCTAACTATGGCTACACCTTC. V usage is TRBV5-1 and J usage is TRBJ1-2; 7 nucleotides agree with TRBD1. V was pared by 2 bases and J by 0 bases, with 4 bases of the junction left unmatched. CDR1 is SGHRS, CDR2 YFSETQ, per germline. The CDR3 has 15 residues. Full variable domain (missing parts from reference TRBV5-1 and TRBJ1-2): KAGVTQTPRYLIKTRGQQVTLSCSPISGHRSVSWYQQTPGQGLQFLFEYFSETQRNKGNFPGRFSGRQFSNSRSEMNVSTLELGDSALYLCASSLGQVSNYGYTFGSGTRLTVV.

This clone was detected only a few times. The chain employs TRBV6-1 and TRBJ1-1; tentatively, D is TRBD1 (5 bases). Trimming removed 3 bases at V and 1 base at J, with 12 bases between. Germline V gene lookup returns CDR1 MNHNS and CDR2 SASEGT. CDR3 size: 15 residues. CDR3 sequence (DNA): TGTGCCAGCAGTGAGGAGGGGATAAGGAACACTGAAGCTTTCTTT. Residues: CASSEEGIRNTEAFF.

V and J are TRBV15 and TRBJ1-4; D is uncertain. This CDR3 is 15 amino acids long. The germline gives CDR1 LNHNV, CDR2 YYDKDF (reference sequence). Trimming shortened V by 0 bases and J by 6 bases, and 11 bases separated the two germline ends. CDR3 in DNA: TGTGCCACCAGCAGAGATCCGGGGAGGGATGAAAAACTGTTTTTT. Amino acids: CATSRDPGRDEKLFF. The full variable domain, in which reference TRBV15 and TRBJ1-4 provide the parts outside the CDR3, is DAMVIQNPRYQVTQFGKPVTLSCSQTLNHNVMYWYQQKSSQAPKLLFHYYDKDFNNEADTPDNFQSRRPNTSFCFLDIRSPGLGDTAMYLCATSRDPGRDEKLFFGSGTQLSVL.

V gene TRBV4-1 combines with J gene TRBJ2-7, with 12 bases aligning to TRBD1. J lost 5 bases, V lost 5 bases, and 7 bases had no gene match. This CDR3 spans 15 amino acids. The germline V gene encodes CDR1 MGHRA and CDR2 YSYEKL. This CDR3 is CASSITGQGADEQYF. As DNA, the CDR3 is TGCGCCAGCAGCATTACGGGACAGGGGGCCGACGAGCAGTACTTC.

The chain employs TRBV5-1 and TRBJ2-7; D gene uncertain. V shed 2 bases and J shed 3 bases, with 6 bases lying between them. Looked up from germline, CDR1 is SGHRS and CDR2 is YFSETQ. The CDR3 is 12 residues long. This CDR3 reads CASSFSSYEQYF. The CDR3 coding sequence is TGCGCCAGCAGCTTCTCTAGCTACGAGCAGTACTTC.

V is TRBV27 and J is TRBJ1-2; 9 bases align to TRBD1. The CDR3 consists of 15 residues. V lost 6 bases and J lost 8; bases outside the gene matches: 13. Germline V gene sequence: CDR1 MNHEY, CDR2 SMNVEV (reference sequence). The CDR3 loop is CASRKPGQGITGYTF. For the CDR3, the DNA is TGTGCCAGCAGGAAACCGGGACAGGGAATTACGGGCTACACCTTC.

The V and J genes are TRBV5-6 and TRBJ2-7; D might be TRBD2 (6 bases). The CDR3 has 12 residues. Germline-derived CDR1 and CDR2 are SGHDT and YYEEEE. Trimming shortened V by 4 bases and J by 5 bases, and 10 bases separated the two germline ends. CDR3 nucleotide sequence: TGTGCCAGCAGCGTGCTAGCGCACGAGCAGTACTTC. Translated: CASSVLAHEQYF. The whole variable domain, remainder taken from reference TRBV5-6 and TRBJ2-7, is DAGVTQSPTHLIKTRGQQVTLRCSPKSGHDTVSWYQQALGQGPQFIFQYYEEEERQRGNFPDRFSGHQFPNYSSELNVNALLLGDSALYLCASSVLAHEQYFGPGTRLTVT.

The V and J genes are TRBV7-9 and TRBJ2-1; perhaps TRBD2 as D (6 bases). Germline V gives CDR1 SEHNR, CDR2 FQNEAQ (reference sequence). The CDR3 spans 17 residues. Deletions cut 6 bases from V and 5 bases from J, with 23 bases between. CDR3 coding DNA: TGTGCCAGCAGGGTCCTGGCGGGGAAAGCGGAGGACAATGAGCAGTTCTTC. Translating it yields CASRVLAGKAEDNEQFF.

The J gene is TRBJ2-1, the V gene TRBV7-3, with TRBD1 matching over 8 bases. The CDR3 runs 15 residues. The germline V gene encodes CDR1 SGHTA and CDR2 FQGTGA. V shed 2 bases and J 8 bases; nucleotides not matched to a gene: 8. This chain's CDR3 is CASSLQPGGWDEQFF. CDR3 coding DNA: TGTGCCAGCAGCTTACAGCCAGGGGGCTGGGATGAGCAGTTCTTC.

CDR3 bases: TGTGCCTGGAGTCCCGGGGGGGAAACGCAGTATTTT. Translating gives CAWSPGGETQYF. This sequence joins TRBV30 and TRBJ2-3; 8 bases agree with TRBD2. Germline values: CDR1 GTSNPN, CDR2 SVGIG (reference sequence). Trimming removed 2 bases from V and 9 bases from J; junction bases left unmatched: 4. CDR3 length: 12 residues. Combining the CDR3 with reference TRBV30 and TRBJ2-3 gives the whole variable domain SQTIHQWPATLVQPVGSPLSLECTVEGTSNPNLYWYRQAAGRGLQLLFYSVGIGQISSEVPQNLSASRPQDRQFILSSKKLLLSDSGFYLCAWSPGGETQYFGPGTRLTVL.